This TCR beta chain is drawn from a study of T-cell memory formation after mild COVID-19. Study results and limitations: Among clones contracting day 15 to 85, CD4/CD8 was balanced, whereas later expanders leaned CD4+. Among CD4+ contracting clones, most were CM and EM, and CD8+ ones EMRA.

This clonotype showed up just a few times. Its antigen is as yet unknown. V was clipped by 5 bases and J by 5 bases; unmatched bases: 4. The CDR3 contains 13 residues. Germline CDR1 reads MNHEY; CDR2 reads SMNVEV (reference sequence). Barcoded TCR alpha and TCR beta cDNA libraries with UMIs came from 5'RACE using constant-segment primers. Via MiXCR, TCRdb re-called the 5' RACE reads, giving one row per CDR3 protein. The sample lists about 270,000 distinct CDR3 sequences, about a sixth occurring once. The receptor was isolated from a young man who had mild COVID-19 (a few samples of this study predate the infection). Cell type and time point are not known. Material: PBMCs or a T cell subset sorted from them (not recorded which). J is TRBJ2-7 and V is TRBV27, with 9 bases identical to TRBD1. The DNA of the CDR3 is TGTGCCAGCAGTGGGACAGGGTCACACGAGCAGTACTTC. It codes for CASSGTGSHEQYF.